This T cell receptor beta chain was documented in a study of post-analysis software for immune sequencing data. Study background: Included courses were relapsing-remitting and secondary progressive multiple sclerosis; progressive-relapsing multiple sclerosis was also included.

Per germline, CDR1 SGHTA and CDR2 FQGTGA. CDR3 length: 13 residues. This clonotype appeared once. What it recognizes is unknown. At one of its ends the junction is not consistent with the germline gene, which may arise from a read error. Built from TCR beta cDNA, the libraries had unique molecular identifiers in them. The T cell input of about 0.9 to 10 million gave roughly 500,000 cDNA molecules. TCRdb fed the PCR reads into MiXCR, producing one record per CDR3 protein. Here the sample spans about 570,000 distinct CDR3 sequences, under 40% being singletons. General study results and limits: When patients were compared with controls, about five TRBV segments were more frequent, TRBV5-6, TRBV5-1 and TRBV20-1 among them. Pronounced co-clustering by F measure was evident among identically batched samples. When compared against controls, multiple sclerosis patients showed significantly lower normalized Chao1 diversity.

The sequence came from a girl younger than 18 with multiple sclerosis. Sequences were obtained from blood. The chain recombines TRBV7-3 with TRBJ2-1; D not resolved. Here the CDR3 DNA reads TGTACCAGCAGCCCTCACCTGGGGAATGAGCAGTTCTTC. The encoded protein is CTSSPHLGNEQFF.